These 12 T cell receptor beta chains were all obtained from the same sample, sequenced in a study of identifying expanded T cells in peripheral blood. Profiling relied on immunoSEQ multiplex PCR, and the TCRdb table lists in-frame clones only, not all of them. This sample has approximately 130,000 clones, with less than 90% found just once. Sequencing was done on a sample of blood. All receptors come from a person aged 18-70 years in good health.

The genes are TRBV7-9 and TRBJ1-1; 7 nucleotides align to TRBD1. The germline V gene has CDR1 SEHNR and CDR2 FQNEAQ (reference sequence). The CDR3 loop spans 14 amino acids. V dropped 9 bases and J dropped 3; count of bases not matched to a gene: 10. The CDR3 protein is CASRSQGEYTEAFF. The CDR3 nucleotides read TGTGCCAGTAGGTCCCAGGGGGAGTACACTGAAGCTTTCTTT.

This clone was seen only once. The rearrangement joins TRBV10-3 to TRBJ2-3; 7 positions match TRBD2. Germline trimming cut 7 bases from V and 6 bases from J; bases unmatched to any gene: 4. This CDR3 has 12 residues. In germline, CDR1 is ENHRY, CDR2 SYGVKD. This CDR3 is CAITAGRDTQYF. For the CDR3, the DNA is TGTGCCATCACTGCCGGGAGGGATACGCAGTATTTT.

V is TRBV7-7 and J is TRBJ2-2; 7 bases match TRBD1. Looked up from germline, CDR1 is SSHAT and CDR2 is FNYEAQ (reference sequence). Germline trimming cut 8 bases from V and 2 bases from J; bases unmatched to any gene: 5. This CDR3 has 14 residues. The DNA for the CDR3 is TGTGCCAGCGGACAGGACAGTAACACCGGGGAGCTGTTTTTT. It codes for CASGQDSNTGELFF.

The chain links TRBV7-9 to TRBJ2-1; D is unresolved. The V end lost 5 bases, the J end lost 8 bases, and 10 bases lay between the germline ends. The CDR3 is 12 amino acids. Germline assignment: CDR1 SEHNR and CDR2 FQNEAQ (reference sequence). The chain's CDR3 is CASSPMRDEQFF. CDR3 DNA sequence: TGTGCCAGCAGCCCAATGCGCGATGAGCAGTTCTTC.

The CDR3 sequence: CASSEDRDNEQFF. The CDR3 coding sequence is TGTGCCAGCAGTGAAGACAGGGACAATGAGCAGTTCTTC. This rearrangement joins TRBV6-4 to TRBJ2-1, with TRBD1 identical over 7 bases. The CDR3 extends over 13 amino acids. V lost 3 bases, J lost 5 bases, and 1 base stayed unmatched. From germline, CDR1 is MRHNA and CDR2 SNTAGT.

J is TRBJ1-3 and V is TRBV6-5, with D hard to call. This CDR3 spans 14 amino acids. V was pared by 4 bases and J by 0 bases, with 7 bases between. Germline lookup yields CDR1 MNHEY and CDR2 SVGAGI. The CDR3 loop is CASSLKGSGNTIYF. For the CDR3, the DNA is TGTGCCAGCAGTTTAAAAGGCTCTGGAAACACCATATATTTT.

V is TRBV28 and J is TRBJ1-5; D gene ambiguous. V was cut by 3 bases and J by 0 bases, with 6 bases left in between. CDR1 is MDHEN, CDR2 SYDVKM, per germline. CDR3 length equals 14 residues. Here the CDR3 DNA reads TGTGCCAGCAGTTTTTGGCGTAGCAATCAGCCCCAGCATTTT. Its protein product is CASSFWRSNQPQHF. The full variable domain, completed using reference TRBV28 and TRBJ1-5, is DVKVTQSSRYLVKRTGEKVFLECVQDMDHENMFWYRQDPGLGLRLIYFSYDVKMKEKGDIPEGYSVSREKKERFSLILESASTNQTSMYLCASSFWRSNQPQHFGDGTRLSIL.

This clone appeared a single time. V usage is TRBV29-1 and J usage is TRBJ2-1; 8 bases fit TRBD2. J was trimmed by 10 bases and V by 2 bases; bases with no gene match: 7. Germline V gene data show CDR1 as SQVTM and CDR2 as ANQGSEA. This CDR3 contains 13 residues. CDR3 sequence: CSVEKLADLEQFF. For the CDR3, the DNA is TGCAGCGTTGAAAAACTAGCGGACCTCGAGCAGTTCTTC.

CDR3 DNA: TGTGCCACCAGCAGACCGGGACAGGGTGTAAACACCATATATTTT. Its protein is CATSRPGQGVNTIYF. The rearrangement uses TRBV15 and TRBJ1-3; 9 nucleotides agree with TRBD1. Germline values: CDR1 LNHNV, CDR2 YYDKDF (reference sequence). This CDR3 is built from 15 residues. The V and J ends lost 2 bases and 6 bases, in that order; junction bases with no gene match: 5.

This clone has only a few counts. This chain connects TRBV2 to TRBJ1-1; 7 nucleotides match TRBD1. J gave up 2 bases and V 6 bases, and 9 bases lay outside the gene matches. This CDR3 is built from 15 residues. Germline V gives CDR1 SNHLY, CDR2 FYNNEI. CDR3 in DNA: TGTGCCAGCAGCCTTACGACAGGGACTAACACTGAAGCTTTCTTT. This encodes CASSLTTGTNTEAFF.

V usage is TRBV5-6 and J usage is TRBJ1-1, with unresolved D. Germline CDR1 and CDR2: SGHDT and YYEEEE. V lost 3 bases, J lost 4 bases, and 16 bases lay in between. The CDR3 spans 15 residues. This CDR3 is CASSWGIWRSTEAFF. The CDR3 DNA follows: TGTGCCAGCAGCTGGGGTATTTGGCGGAGCACTGAAGCTTTCTTT.

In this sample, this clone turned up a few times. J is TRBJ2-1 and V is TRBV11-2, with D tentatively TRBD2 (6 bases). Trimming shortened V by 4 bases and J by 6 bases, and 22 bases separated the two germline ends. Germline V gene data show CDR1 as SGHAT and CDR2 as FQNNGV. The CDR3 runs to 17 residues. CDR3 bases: TGTGCCAGCAGCTCCTTAAGACGGGACTGGAGGGGCAATGAGCAGTTCTTC. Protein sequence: CASSSLRRDWRGNEQFF. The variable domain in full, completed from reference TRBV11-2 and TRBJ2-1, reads EAGVAQSPRYKIIEKRQSVAFWCNPISGHATLYWYQQILGQGPKLLIQFQNNGVVDDSQLPKDRFSAERLKGVDSTLKIQPAKLEDSAVYLCASSSLRRDWRGNEQFFGPGTRLTVL.